This T cell receptor beta chain was recovered during a study of type 1 regulatory T cells. Across the study: T-allo10 is a Tr1-enriched, alloantigen-specific CD4 T cell product made in vitro.

The graft donor-derived T-allo10 cells reportedly recognize host alloantigens, are anergic, and suppress alloantigen-specifically. TCRdb recomputed calls from the reads with MiXCR, one row per CDR3 protein. The repertoire holds approximately 72,000 distinct CDR3 sequences, roughly 60% seen once, with 7.6% in the top ten. Germline trimming cut 5 bases from V and 3 bases from J; bases unmatched to any gene: 7. Germline values: CDR1 SGHTA, CDR2 FQGNSA. This CDR3 has 14 residues. On this clonotype itself: What it recognizes is unknown.

This chain joins TRBV7-2 and TRBJ2-7, with 7 bases lining up with TRBD1. The clonotype was recovered from a human donor in good health. The sample was cultured T cells, either the whole culture or a sorted T cell fraction (not recorded which). Subset in this sample: Tr1-enriched cell product generated in vitro against host alloantigens. In DNA form, the CDR3 reads TGTGCCAGCAGCCGGGACAGATTACTCTACGAGCAGTACTTC. Translated: CASSRDRLLYEQYF.